The rows below give T cell receptor beta chains drawn from one sample of a study of T-cell reconstitution after alpha-beta-depleted transplantation in children. MiXCR, applied by TCRdb to the PCR reads, yields one record per CDR3 protein. The repertoire holds around 400,000 distinct CDR3 sequences, with roughly 20% as singletons. The specimen was PBMCs from the stem cell graft donor, collected from the stem cell graft. The receptors here all came from a human donor who donated a stem cell graft to a child with acute myeloid leukemia. Each CDR3 is given with its conserved first and last residue. A D gene is named only where the DNA matches it firmly. Clone size is shown for a subset of rows, as once, few, many or a class of expanded clone.

TRBD2	TRBV9	-	TRBJ2-3	CASSVEVSGRSYTQYF	TGTGCCAGCAGCGTAGAGGTTAGCGGGAGATCCTATACGCAGTATTTT
-	TRBV3-1	-	TRBJ2-2	CASSQENTGELFF	TGTGCCAGCAGCCAAGAGAACACCGGGGAGCTGTTTTTT
-	TRBV24-1	few	TRBJ2-3	CATSDAGTPSTDTQYF	TGTGCCACCAGTGATGCCGGGACACCAAGCACAGATACGCAGTATTTT
-	TRBV15	-	TRBJ1-5	CATSRDARANQPQHF	TGTGCCACCAGCAGAGACGCCAGGGCCAATCAGCCCCAGCATTTT
TRBD2	TRBV24-1	-	TRBJ2-2	CATSDPGLFNTGELFF	TGTGCCACCAGTGACCCGGGACTATTCAACACCGGGGAGCTGTTTTTT
-	TRBV12-3/TRBV12-4	few	TRBJ2-2	CPQGGGELFF	TGCCCTCAGGGGGGCGGGGAGCTGTTTTTT
-	TRBV12-3/TRBV12-4	-	TRBJ2-7	CASSFRRIEQYF	TGTGCCAGCAGTTTTAGAAGGATTGAGCAGTACTTC
-	TRBV29-1	few	TRBJ1-1	CSVSISGWTTEAFF	TGCAGCGTCTCCATTTCAGGGTGGACCACTGAAGCTTTCTTT
TRBD2	TRBV7-2	-	TRBJ2-1	CASSLATASGPYNEQFF	TGTGCCAGCAGCTTAGCGACCGCTAGCGGTCCCTACAATGAGCAGTTCTTC
TRBD2	TRBV20-1	-	TRBJ2-5	CSAKAGGSGETQYF	TGCAGTGCTAAAGCTGGCGGGAGTGGTGAGACCCAGTACTTC
-	TRBV29-1	-	TRBJ2-5	CSVEDGGVPETQYF	TGCAGCGTTGAAGATGGAGGGGTTCCAGAGACCCAGTACTTC
-	TRBV15	few	TRBJ2-3	CATSREPPGQRTHTDTQYF	TGTGCCACCAGCAGAGAACCTCCCGGACAAAGGACGCACACAGATACGCAGTATTTT
-	TRBV29-1	many	TRBJ2-3	CSVHSGEGPQYF	TGCAGCGTTCACTCAGGGGAAGGGCCGCAGTATTTT
TRBD1	TRBV15	-	TRBJ1-1	CATSPRQGGSRNTEAFF	TGTGCCACCAGCCCCCGACAGGGTGGCTCGAGGAACACTGAAGCTTTCTTT
TRBD1	TRBV7-9	-	TRBJ2-7	CASSVGQGITYEQYF	TGTGCCAGCAGCGTGGGACAGGGGATTACCTACGAGCAGTACTTC
-	TRBV5-1	few	TRBJ2-1	CASSLREDSYNEQFF	TGCGCCAGCAGCTTACGGGAAGACTCCTACAATGAGCAGTTCTTC
TRBD1	TRBV4-2	-	TRBJ2-7	CASSQPGQAVYEQYF	TGTGCCAGCAGCCAGCCGGGACAGGCCGTATACGAGCAGTACTTC
-	TRBV29-1	-	TRBJ2-7	CSVVPPGVDEQYF	TGCAGCGTTGTTCCGCCCGGTGTCGACGAGCAGTACTTC
-	TRBV6-1	many	TRBJ2-7	CASSAETGQGYEQYF	TGTGCCAGCAGTGCCGAAACGGGACAAGGCTACGAGCAGTACTTC
-	TRBV5-6	many	TRBJ1-5	CASSLGLGNQPQHF	TGTGCCAGCAGCTTGGGACTCGGCAATCAGCCCCAGCATTTT
-	TRBV27	-	TRBJ2-1	CASRVQGNNEQFF	TGTGCCAGCAGAGTACAGGGAAACAATGAGCAGTTCTTC
-	TRBV5-1	-	TRBJ2-5	CASSYPAQETQYF	TGCGCCAGCAGCTATCCAGCGCAGGAGACCCAGTACTTC
-	TRBV7-2	few	TRBJ1-5	CASSLQGGKGQPQHF	TGTGCCAGCAGCCTACAGGGAGGGAAGGGTCAGCCCCAGCATTTT
-	TRBV7-9	-	TRBJ2-7	CASSRRDGLSEQYF	TGTGCCAGCAGCCGCCGGGACGGCCTGTCCGAGCAGTACTTC
-	TRBV20-1	many	TRBJ1-2	CSASLMREMGYGYTF	TGCAGTGCTAGCCTTATGAGGGAGATGGGCTATGGCTACACCTTC
-	TRBV6-1	few	TRBJ2-1	CASSETGRFYNEQFF	TGTGCCAGCAGTGAAACAGGGCGATTCTACAATGAGCAGTTCTTC
TRBD2	TRBV29-1	many	TRBJ2-5	CSVGLAAQETQYF	TGCAGCGTTGGGCTAGCGGCCCAAGAGACCCAGTACTTC
TRBD1	TRBV9	few	TRBJ1-3	CASSVAPGGTGNTIYF	TGTGCCAGCAGCGTAGCCCCAGGGGGAACTGGAAACACCATATATTTT
-	TRBV12-3/TRBV12-4	-	TRBJ2-7	CASSDSGAYEQYF	TGTGCCAGCAGTGATAGCGGCGCCTACGAGCAGTACTTC
TRBD2	TRBV3-1	many	TRBJ2-1	CASSPTSGSGGAYNEQFF	TGTGCCAGCAGCCCGACTAGCGGAAGTGGCGGGGCGTACAATGAGCAGTTCTTC
-	TRBV20-1	many	TRBJ2-7	CSAREADRVSYEQYF	TGCAGTGCTAGAGAGGCGGACAGAGTCTCCTACGAGCAGTACTTC
TRBD2	TRBV25-1	-	TRBJ2-7	CASSESGTSGIFYEQYF	TGTGCCAGCAGTGAATCAGGGACTAGCGGGATCTTTTACGAGCAGTACTTC